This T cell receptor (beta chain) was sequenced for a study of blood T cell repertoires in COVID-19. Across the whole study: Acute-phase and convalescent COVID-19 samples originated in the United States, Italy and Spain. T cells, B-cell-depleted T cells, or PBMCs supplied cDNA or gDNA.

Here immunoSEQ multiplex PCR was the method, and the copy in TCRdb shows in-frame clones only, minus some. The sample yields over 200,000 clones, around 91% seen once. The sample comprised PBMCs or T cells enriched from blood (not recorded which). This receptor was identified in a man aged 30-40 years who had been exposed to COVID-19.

The CDR3 nucleotides read TGTGCCAGCAGCCCGGGGGGTGGAGCTTTCTTT. Translating gives CASSPGGGAFF. The chain combines TRBV12-3 or TRBV12-4 with TRBJ1-1; a possible D gene is TRBD1 (5 bases). The CDR3 loop spans 11 amino acids. The ends were cut back, 6 bases at V and 10 bases at J, with 12 bases in the middle.